The 10 T cell receptor beta chains in this list originate from one sample, sequenced in a study of cytomegalovirus exposure and HLA in healthy donors. PCR was performed using 60 Vbeta and 13 Jbeta primers. Libraries were prepared by immunoSEQ multiplex PCR; TCRdb keeps only in-frame clonotypes and omits some of them. The sample includes 120,000 or so clones, 81% of them seen just once. The sequenced sample was PBMCs. These receptors all come from a woman aged 40 to 55 in good health and CMV-seronegative.

The chain has TRBV6-4 and TRBJ2-2, with TRBD2 matching over 7 bases. J was trimmed by 6 bases and V by 6 bases; bases with no gene match: 7. Germline loops: CDR1 MRHNA, CDR2 SNTAGT. The CDR3 length is 14 residues. The CDR3: CASSPGLEPGELFF. The CDR3 DNA sequence: TGTGCCAGCAGCCCAGGACTAGAGCCCGGGGAGCTGTTTTTT.

The CDR3, as DNA: TGTGCCAGCAGCCCTAGCAGGGGGGCCATCAATGAGCAGTTCTTC. Its protein is CASSPSRGAINEQFF. This chain uses TRBV9 with TRBJ2-1, with D maybe TRBD1 (7 bases). In germline, CDR1 is SGDLS, CDR2 YYNGEE. The CDR3 has 15 amino acids. Trimming removed 4 bases at V and 6 bases at J, with 17 bases between.

The V call is TRBV7-3, the J call TRBJ2-3, with TRBD1 matching over 9 bases. The length of the CDR3 is 18 residues. The junction had 9 bases not matched to a gene; V was cut back by 0 bases and J by 2 bases. The V gene's germline CDR1 is SGHTA and CDR2 FQGTGA. CDR3 nucleotide sequence: TGTGCCAGCAGCTTAACGGGACAGGGAAAAACACACACAGATACGCAGTATTTT. The encoded protein is CASSLTGQGKTHTDTQYF.

This sequence joins TRBV4-1 and TRBJ1-4; TRBD1 is a possible D gene (6 bases). This CDR3 contains 13 residues. V lost 5 bases and J lost 7, with 11 bases in between. Per germline, CDR1 MGHRA and CDR2 YSYEKL. CDR3 residues: CASSRRGGEKLFF. The CDR3 DNA is TGCGCCAGCAGCAGACGAGGGGGTGAAAAACTGTTTTTT.

As regards this clone: Given a far larger clone just one base away, this is likely a sequencing read error. The genes are TRBV6-5 and TRBJ1-6; 7 bases agree with TRBD1. V lost 0 bases, J lost 7 bases, and 0 bases stayed unmatched. This CDR3 is built from 14 residues. Germline V gene lookup returns CDR1 MNHEY and CDR2 SVGAGI. CDR3 amino acids: CASSYSGGNSPLHF. The CDR3 DNA is TGTGCCAGCAGTTACTCAGGGGGCAATTCACCCCTCCACTTT.

This chain joins TRBV28 and TRBJ2-5; 10 bases map to TRBD2. The J call may be incorrect, as the DNA end agrees better with TRBJ2-7. The germline V gene has CDR1 MDHEN and CDR2 SYDVKM. CDR3 length equals 17 residues. The CDR3 reads CASSSPNSAGGPHEQYF. The CDR3 DNA reads TGTGCCAGCAGTTCACCAAACTCAGCGGGAGGGCCCCACGAGCAGTACTTC.

The chain couples TRBV11-2 to TRBJ2-2, with 13 bases aligning to TRBD2. CDR1 and CDR2 from the germline V gene are SGHAT and FQNNGV. The CDR3 spans 19 residues. With 1 base clipped from V and 8 bases from J, the junction kept 13 bases outside the gene matches. CDR3 residues: CASSLATLAGGLEAGELFF. DNA of the CDR3: TGTGCCAGCAGCTTAGCGACACTAGCGGGGGGGCTGGAAGCTGGGGAGCTGTTTTTT.

The rearrangement links TRBV10-3 to TRBJ2-2; 9 nucleotides align to TRBD1. V lost 3 bases to trimming and J lost 7 bases; unmatched junction nucleotides: 9. The germline CDR1 and CDR2 sequences are ENHRY and SYGVKD. The CDR3 has 16 amino acids. The DNA of the CDR3 is TGTGCCATCAGTGATTCCGGGACAGGGCGGGACGGGGAGCTGTTTTTT. This gives the protein CAISDSGTGRDGELFF.

V is TRBV5-4 and J is TRBJ1-2, with TRBD1 matching 9 bases. Germline CDR1 and CDR2: SGHNT and YYREEE (reference sequence). J was trimmed by 2 bases and V by 4 bases; bases with no gene match: 3. The CDR3 totals 14 residues. In DNA form, the CDR3 reads TGTGCCAGCAGCCCCGGACAGGGGAACTATGGCTACACCTTC. Translation: CASSPGQGNYGYTF.

The chain carries TRBV29-1 and TRBJ2-3; 7 bases match TRBD1. There are 14 residues in the CDR3. V dropped 4 bases and J dropped 4; count of bases not matched to a gene: 8. From germline, CDR1 is SQVTM and CDR2 ANQGSEA. The chain's CDR3 is CSVVTGVLADTQYF. Here the CDR3 DNA reads TGCAGCGTTGTAACAGGGGTGCTTGCAGATACGCAGTATTTT.